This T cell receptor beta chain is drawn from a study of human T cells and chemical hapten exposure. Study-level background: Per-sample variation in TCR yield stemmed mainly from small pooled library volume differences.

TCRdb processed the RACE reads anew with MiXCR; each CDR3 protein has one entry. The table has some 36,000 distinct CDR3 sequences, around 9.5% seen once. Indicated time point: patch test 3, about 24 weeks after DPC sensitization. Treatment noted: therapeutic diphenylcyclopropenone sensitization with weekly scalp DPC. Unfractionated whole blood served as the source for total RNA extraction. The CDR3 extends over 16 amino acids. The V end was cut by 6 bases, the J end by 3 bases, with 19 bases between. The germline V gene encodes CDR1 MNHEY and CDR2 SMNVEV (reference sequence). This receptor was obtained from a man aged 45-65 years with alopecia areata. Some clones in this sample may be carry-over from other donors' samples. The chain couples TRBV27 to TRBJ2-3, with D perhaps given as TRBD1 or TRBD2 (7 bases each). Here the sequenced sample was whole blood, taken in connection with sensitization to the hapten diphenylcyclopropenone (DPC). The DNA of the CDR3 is TGTGCCAGCAGCCCCCGAGGGACAGCGGGGACAGATACGCAGTATTTT. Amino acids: CASSPRGTAGTDTQYF.